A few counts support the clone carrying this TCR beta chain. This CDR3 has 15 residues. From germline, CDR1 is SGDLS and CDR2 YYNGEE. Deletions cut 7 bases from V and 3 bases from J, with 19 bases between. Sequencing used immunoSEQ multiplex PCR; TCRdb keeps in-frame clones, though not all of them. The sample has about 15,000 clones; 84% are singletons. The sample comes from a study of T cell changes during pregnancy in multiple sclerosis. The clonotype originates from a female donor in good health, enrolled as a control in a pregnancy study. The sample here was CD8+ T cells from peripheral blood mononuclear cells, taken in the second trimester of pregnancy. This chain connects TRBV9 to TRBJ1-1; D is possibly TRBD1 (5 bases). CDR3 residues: CASGVQGGADTEAFF. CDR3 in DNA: TGTGCCAGCGGGGTGCAGGGAGGGGCGGACACTGAAGCTTTCTTT.